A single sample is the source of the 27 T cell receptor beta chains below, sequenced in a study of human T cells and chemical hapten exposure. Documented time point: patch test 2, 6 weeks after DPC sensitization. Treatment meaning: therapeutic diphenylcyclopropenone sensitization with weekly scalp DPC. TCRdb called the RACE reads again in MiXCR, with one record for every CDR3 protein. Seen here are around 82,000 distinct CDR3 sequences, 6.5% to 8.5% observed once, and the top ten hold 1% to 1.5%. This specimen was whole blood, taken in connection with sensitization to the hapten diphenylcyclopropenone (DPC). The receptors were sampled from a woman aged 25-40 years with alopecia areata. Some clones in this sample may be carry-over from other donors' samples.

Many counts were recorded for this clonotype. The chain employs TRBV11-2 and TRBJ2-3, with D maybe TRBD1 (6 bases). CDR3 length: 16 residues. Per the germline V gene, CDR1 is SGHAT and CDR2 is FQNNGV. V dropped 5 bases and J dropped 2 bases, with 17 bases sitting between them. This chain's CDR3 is CASSHTTGSITDTQYF. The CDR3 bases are TGTGCCAGCAGCCACACGACAGGATCGATCACAGATACGCAGTATTTT.

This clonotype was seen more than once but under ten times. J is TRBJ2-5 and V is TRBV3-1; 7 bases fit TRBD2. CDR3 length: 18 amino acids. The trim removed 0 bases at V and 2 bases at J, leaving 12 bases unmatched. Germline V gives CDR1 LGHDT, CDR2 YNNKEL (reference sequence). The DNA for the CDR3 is TGTGCCAGCAGCCAAGATGGTATAGTGGCGGGGGTACAAGAGACCCAGTACTTC. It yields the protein CASSQDGIVAGVQETQYF.

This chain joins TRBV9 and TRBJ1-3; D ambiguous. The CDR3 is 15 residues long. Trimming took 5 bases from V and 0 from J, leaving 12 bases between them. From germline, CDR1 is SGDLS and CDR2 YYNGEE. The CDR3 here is CASSDDGSSGNTIYF. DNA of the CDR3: TGTGCCAGCAGTGATGACGGTAGCTCTGGAAACACCATATATTTT.

The CDR3 nucleotides are TGCAGTGCTAACTACCACCTCACAGATACGCAGTATTTT. Protein sequence: CSANYHLTDTQYF. The rearrangement uses TRBV20-1 and TRBJ2-3; D is undetermined. Trimming stripped 4 bases from V and 2 bases from J, with 10 bases between. The germline V gene encodes CDR1 DFQATT and CDR2 SNEGSKA (reference sequence). The CDR3 runs to 13 residues.

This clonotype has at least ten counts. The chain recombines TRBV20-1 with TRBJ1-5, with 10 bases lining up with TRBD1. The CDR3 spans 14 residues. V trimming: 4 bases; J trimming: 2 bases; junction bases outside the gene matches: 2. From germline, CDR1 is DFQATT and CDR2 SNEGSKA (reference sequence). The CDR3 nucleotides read TGCAGTGCTATGACAGGGGGCGGCAATCAGCCCCAGCATTTT. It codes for CSAMTGGGNQPQHF.

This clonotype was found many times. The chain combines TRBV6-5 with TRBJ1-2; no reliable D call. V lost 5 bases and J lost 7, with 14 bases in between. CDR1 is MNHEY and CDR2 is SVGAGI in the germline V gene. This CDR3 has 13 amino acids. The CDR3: CASSPDIRLGYTF. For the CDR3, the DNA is TGTGCCAGCAGTCCTGACATTCGGCTTGGCTACACCTTC.

CDR3 sequence reads: CASSRTGGPGGSYTF. The CDR3 region has the DNA TGTGCCAGCAGTAGAACAGGGGGCCCAGGGGGGAGCTACACCTTC. V is TRBV27 and J is TRBJ1-2; 9 bases match TRBD1. The V segment lost 5 bases and the J segment 9 bases; nucleotides outside the gene matches: 13. Germline CDR1 reads MNHEY; CDR2 reads SMNVEV (reference sequence). This CDR3 is built from 15 residues.

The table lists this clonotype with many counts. As DNA, the CDR3 is TGCGCCAGCAGCCAGGGGCTGGACACTGAAGCTTTCTTT. Encoded protein: CASSQGLDTEAFF. The chain carries TRBV5-1 and TRBJ1-1; maybe TRBD1 (6 bases). Trimming removed 4 bases at V and 3 bases at J, with 10 bases between. Per germline, CDR1 SGHRS and CDR2 YFSETQ. The CDR3 is 13 residues long.

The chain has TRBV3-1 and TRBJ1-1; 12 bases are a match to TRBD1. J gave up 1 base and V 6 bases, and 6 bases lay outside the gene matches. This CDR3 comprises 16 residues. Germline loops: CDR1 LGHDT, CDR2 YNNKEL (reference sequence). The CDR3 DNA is TGTGCCAGCAGGCGGGGACAGGGGGCCGCGAACACTGAAGCTTTCTTT. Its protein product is CASRRGQGAANTEAFF.

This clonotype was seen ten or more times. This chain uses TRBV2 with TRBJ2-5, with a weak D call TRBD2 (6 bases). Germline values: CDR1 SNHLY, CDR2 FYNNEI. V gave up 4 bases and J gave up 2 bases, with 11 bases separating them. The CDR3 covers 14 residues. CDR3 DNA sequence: TGTGCCAGCAGTGCTTTGCGGGGACAAGAGACCCAGTACTTC. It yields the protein CASSALRGQETQYF.

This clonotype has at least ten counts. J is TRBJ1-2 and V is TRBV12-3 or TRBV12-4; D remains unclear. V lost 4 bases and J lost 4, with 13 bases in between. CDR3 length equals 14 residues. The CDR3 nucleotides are TGTGCCAGCAGTTCAACTACACCCCCCTATGGCTACACCTTC. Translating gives CASSSTTPPYGYTF.

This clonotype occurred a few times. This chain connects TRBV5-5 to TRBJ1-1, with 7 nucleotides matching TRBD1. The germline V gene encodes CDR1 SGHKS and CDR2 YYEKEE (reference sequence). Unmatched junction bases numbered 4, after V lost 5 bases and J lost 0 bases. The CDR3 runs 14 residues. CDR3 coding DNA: TGTGCCAGCAGTCGGGACAGATTGAACACTGAAGCTTTCTTT. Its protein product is CASSRDRLNTEAFF.

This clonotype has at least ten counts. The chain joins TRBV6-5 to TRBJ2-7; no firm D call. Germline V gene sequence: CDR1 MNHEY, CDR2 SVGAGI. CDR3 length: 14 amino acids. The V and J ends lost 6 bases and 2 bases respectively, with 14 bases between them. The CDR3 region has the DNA TGTGCCAGCAGCCCCTCCGGACGGACCTACGAGCAGTACTTC. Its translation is CASSPSGRTYEQYF.

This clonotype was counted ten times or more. The chain's CDR3 is CASSLAVGHPNTEAFF. The CDR3 DNA follows: TGCGCCAGCAGCTTGGCTGTTGGTCACCCGAACACTGAAGCTTTCTTT. The chain has TRBV5-1 and TRBJ1-1; D is uncertain. The CDR3 has 16 residues. CDR1 is SGHRS, CDR2 YFSETQ, per germline. The V and J ends lost 0 bases and 1 base respectively, with 13 bases between them.

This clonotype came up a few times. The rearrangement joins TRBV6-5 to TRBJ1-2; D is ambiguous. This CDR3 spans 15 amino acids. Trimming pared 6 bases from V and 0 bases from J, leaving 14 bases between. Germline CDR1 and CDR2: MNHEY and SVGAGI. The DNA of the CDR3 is TGTGCCAGCAGGGATGAGGGCTCTTCTAACTATGGCTACACCTTC. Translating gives CASRDEGSSNYGYTF.

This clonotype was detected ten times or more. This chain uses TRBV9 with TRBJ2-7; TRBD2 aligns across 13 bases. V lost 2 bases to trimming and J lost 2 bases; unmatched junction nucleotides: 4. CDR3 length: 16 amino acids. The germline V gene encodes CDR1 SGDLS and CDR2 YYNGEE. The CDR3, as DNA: TGTGCCAGCAGCGTCTCCGGGACTAGCGGGGCCTACGAGCAGTACTTC. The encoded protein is CASSVSGTSGAYEQYF. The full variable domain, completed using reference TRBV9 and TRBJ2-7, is DSGVTQTPKHLITATGQRVTLRCSPRSGDLSVYWYQQSLDQGLQFLIQYYNGEERAKGNILERFSAQQFPDLHSELNLSSLELGDSALYFCASSVSGTSGAYEQYFGPGTRLTVT.

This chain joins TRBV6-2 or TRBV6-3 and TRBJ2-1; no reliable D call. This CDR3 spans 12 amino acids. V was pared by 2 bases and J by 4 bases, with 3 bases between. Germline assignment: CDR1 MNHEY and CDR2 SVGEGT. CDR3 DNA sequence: TGTGCCAGCAGTTACGTGTACAATGAGCAGTTCTTC. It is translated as CASSYVYNEQFF.

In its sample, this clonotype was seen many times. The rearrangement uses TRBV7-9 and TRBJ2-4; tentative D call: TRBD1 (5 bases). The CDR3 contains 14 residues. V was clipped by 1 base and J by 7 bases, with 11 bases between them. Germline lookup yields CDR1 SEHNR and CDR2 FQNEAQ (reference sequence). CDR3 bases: TGTGCCAGCAGCTTAGGGGGCTCTTTGAACATTCAGTACTTC. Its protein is CASSLGGSLNIQYF.

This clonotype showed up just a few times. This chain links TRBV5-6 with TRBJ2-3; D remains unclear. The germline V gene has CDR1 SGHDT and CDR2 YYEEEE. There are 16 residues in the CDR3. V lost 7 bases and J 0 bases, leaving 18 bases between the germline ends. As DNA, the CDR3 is TGTGCCAGCTATGCATTTGGCGGAATTAGCACAGATACGCAGTATTTT. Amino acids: CASYAFGGISTDTQYF.

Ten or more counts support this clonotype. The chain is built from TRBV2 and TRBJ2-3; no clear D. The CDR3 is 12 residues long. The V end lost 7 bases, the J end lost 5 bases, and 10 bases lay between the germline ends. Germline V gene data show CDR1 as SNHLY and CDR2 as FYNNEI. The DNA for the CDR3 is TGTGCCAGCACCATCAGTAGAGATACGCAGTATTTT. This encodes CASTISRDTQYF.

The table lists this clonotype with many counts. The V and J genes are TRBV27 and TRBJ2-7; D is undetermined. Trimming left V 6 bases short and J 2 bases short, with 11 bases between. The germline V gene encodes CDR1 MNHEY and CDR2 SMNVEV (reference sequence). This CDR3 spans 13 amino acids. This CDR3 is CASRRTVAYEQYF. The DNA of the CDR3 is TGTGCCAGCAGAAGGACGGTAGCCTACGAGCAGTACTTC.

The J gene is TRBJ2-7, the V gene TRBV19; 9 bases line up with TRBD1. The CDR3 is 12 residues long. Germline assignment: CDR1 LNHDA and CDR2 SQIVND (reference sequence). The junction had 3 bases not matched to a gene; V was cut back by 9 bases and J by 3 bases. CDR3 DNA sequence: TGTGCCAGCCGGGACAGGGTCTACGAGCAGTACTTC. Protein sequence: CASRDRVYEQYF.

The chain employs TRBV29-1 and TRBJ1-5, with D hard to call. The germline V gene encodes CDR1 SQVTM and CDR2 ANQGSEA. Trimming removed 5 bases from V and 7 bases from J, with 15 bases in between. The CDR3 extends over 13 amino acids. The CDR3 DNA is TGCAGCGTTTCCGAGCAGATCGGGCAGCCCCAGCATTTT. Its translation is CSVSEQIGQPQHF.

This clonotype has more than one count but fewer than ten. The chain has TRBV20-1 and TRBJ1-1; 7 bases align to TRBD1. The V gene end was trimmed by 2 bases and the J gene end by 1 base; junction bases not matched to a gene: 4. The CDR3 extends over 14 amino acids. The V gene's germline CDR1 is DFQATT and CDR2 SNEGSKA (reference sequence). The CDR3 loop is CSARKGGANTEAFF. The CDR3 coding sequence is TGCAGTGCTAGAAAAGGGGGCGCGAACACTGAAGCTTTCTTT.

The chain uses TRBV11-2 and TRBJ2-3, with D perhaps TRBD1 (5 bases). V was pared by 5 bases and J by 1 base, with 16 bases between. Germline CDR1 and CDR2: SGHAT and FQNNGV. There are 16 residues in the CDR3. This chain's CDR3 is CASSRPGIRGTDTQYF. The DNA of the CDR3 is TGTGCCAGCAGCCGCCCCGGCATCAGGGGCACAGATACGCAGTATTTT.

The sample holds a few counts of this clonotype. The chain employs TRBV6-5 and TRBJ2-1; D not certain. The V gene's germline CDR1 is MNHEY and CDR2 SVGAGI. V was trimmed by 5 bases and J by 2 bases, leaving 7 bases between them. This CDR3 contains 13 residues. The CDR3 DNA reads TGTGCCAGCAGTAGACTCCCCTACAATGAGCAGTTCTTC. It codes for CASSRLPYNEQFF.

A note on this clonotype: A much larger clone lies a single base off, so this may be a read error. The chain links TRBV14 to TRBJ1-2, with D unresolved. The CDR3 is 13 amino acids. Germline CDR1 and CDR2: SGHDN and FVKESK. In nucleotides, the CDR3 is TGTGCCAGCAGCCAAGAACAGAACTATGGCTACAACTTC. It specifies CASSQEQNYGYNF.